This T cell receptor (beta chain) came from a study of shared clonotypes between healthy human individuals. Turning to the study itself: CD4 naive cells filled three plates per donor, CD4 memory three, CD8 naive two and CD8 memory one. Findings of the study overall: Among non-shared clonotypes, generation probabilities were lower than among those shared by all four donors.

In the naive CD8 group, cells lacked CD45RO and were positively selected for CCR7, so terminally differentiated effector memory CD45RA+ cells were left out. Note on this clone: What it binds is not known.

Clones were read by immunoSEQ multiplex PCR, and TCRdb kept only the in-frame ones, dropping some. The repertoire includes nearly 2 million clones, roughly 94% of them detected once, and more than 0.95% sits in the top ten. Per the germline V gene, CDR1 is GTSNPN and CDR2 is SVGIG (reference sequence). V was trimmed by 0 bases and J by 5 bases, leaving 16 bases between them. The CDR3 is 15 residues long. The receptor was isolated from a young man in good health. This chain links TRBV30 with TRBJ1-1; D is possibly TRBD1 (5 bases). The specimen sequenced was naive CD8+ T cells sorted from blood. CDR3 protein: CAWSVGVGARTEAFF. The CDR3, as DNA: TGTGCCTGGAGTGTAGGGGTAGGGGCGAGGACTGAAGCTTTCTTT.